The 9 T cell receptor beta chains listed next were all sequenced from one sample in a study of beta chain features in type 1 diabetes. Since all of the isolated RNA was reverse transcribed, expressed TCRB transcripts were what got sequenced. This table comes from immunoSEQ multiplex PCR, and its TCRdb copy is limited to in-frame clones, with some not included. The table includes some 100,000 clones, about 40% detected once. Sequences were obtained from stem cell memory CD4+ T cells from blood. These receptors came from a woman aged 18-29 years in good health.

The rearrangement joins TRBV10-3 to TRBJ2-7; the D is unclear. The CDR3 sequence is 14 residues long. Germline V gene lookup returns CDR1 ENHRY and CDR2 SYGVKD. Trimming removed 1 base from V and 1 base from J, with 8 bases in between. Here the CDR3 DNA reads TGTGCCATCAGTGAGTGGCAGGCTTCCTACGAGCAGTACTTC. Protein: CAISEWQASYEQYF.

The chain has TRBV19 and TRBJ2-1; perhaps TRBD1 as D (5 bases). Germline CDR1 is LNHDA and CDR2 is SQIVND (reference sequence). Trimming removed 1 base at V and 0 bases at J, with 19 bases between. This CDR3 contains 19 residues. The CDR3 sequence is CASSIVDSSRASSYNEQFF. In DNA form, the CDR3 reads TGTGCCAGTAGTATAGTCGACAGTAGTCGCGCAAGCTCCTACAATGAGCAGTTCTTC.

The chain has TRBV2 and TRBJ2-1; D possibly corresponds to TRBD1 (6 bases). This CDR3 contains 15 residues. V was clipped by 4 bases and J by 4 bases, with 14 bases between them. Germline CDR1 and CDR2: SNHLY and FYNNEI. This chain's CDR3 is CASSGPRTAYNEQFF. CDR3 DNA: TGTGCCAGCAGTGGCCCCAGGACAGCTTACAATGAGCAGTTCTTC.

The chain is built from TRBV29-1 and TRBJ2-3; D might be TRBD2 (5 bases). The V end lost 8 bases, the J end lost 2 bases, and 14 bases lay between the germline ends. CDR3 length: 13 residues. Germline assignment: CDR1 SQVTM and CDR2 ANQGSEA. The CDR3 sequence is CSTARRSTDTQYF. Here the CDR3 DNA reads TGCAGCACAGCACGGAGGTCCACAGATACGCAGTATTTT.

This chain links TRBV9 with TRBJ1-2; 10 nucleotides match TRBD1. The CDR3 has 16 residues. Germline CDR1 SGDLS, CDR2 YYNGEE. The V gene end was trimmed by 0 bases and the J gene end by 7 bases; junction bases not matched to a gene: 9. DNA for the CDR3: TGTGCCAGCAGCGTAGTAACGGGACAGGGGACGACTGGCTACACCTTC. It is translated as CASSVVTGQGTTGYTF.

A few counts support this clone. The chain is built from TRBV6-6 and TRBJ2-7; weak D call: TRBD1 (5 bases). Germline V gene data show CDR1 as MNHNY and CDR2 as SVGAGI (reference sequence). CDR3 length: 14 amino acids. Deletions cut 7 bases from V and 5 bases from J, with 18 bases between. As DNA, the CDR3 is TGTGCCAGCACCCCAACAAGGGGCGTCCACGAGCAGTACTTC. It specifies CASTPTRGVHEQYF.

V is TRBV10-3 and J is TRBJ2-7, with D tentatively TRBD2 (6 bases). Germline CDR1 reads ENHRY; CDR2 reads SYGVKD. The CDR3 sequence is 13 residues long. Trimming stripped 3 bases from V and 5 bases from J, with 11 bases between. CDR3 DNA sequence: TGTGCCATCAGTGATCGGGAGCGGGACGAGCAGTACTTC. This encodes CAISDRERDEQYF.

This clone showed up just a few times. The rearrangement joins TRBV27 to TRBJ1-3; D remains ambiguous. The CDR3 extends over 12 amino acids. In germline, CDR1 is MNHEY, CDR2 SMNVEV (reference sequence). With 7 bases removed from V and 0 bases from J, the gap between germline ends came to 4 bases. The CDR3 sequence is CASKSSGNTIYF. DNA for the CDR3: TGTGCCAGCAAGAGCTCTGGAAACACCATATATTTT.

DNA of the CDR3: TGTGCCAGCAGCTTAGTTCAGGGGATGGGTGAAAAACTGTTTTTT. Its protein product is CASSLVQGMGEKLFF. The chain uses TRBV11-2 and TRBJ1-4; tentatively, D is TRBD1 (6 bases). Germline V gene lookup returns CDR1 SGHAT and CDR2 FQNNGV. The CDR3 sequence is 15 residues long. Trimming removed 1 base from V and 7 bases from J, with 13 bases in between.